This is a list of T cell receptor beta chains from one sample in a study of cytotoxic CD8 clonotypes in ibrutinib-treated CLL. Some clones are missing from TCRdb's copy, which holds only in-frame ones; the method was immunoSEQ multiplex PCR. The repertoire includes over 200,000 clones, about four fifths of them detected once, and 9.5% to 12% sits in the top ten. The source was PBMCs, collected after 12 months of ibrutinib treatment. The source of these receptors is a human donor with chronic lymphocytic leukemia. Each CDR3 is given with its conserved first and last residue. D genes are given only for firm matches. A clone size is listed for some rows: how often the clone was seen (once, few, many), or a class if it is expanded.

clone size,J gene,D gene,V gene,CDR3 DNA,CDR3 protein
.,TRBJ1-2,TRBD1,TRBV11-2,TGTGCCAGCAGCGAAGCGCAAACCGGACAGGGGAGCTACACCTTC,CASSEAQTGQGSYTF
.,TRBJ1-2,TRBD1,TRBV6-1,TGTGCCAGCAGCACAGGGGTCTATGGCTACACCTTC,CASSTGVYGYTF
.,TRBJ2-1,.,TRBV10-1,TGCGCCAGCAGTTTCTCCGGGGGCAATGAGCAGTTCTTC,CASSFSGGNEQFF
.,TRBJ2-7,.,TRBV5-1,TGCGCCAGCAGCTTGCAGCGTTCCTACGAGCAGTACTTC,CASSLQRSYEQYF
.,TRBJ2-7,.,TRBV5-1,TGCGCCAGCAGCCCAGGGCCAGGGGTCTACGAGCAGTACTTC,CASSPGPGVYEQYF
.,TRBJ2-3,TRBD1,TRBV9,TGTGCCAGCAGCGTGAAACAGGGGGTCTCAGGCCCGCAGTATTTT,CASSVKQGVSGPQYF
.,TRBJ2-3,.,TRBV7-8,TGTGCCAGCAGCTTAGTGCGGGACACCTACACAGATACGCAGTATTTT,CASSLVRDTYTDTQYF
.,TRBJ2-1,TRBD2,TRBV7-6,TGTGCCAGCAGCTACATCGGGGGGAATCGGGGTGAGCAGTTCTTC,CASSYIGGNRGEQFF
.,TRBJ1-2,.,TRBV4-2,TGTGCCAGCAGCCAAGATCAGGACACAGATGGCTACACCTTC,CASSQDQDTDGYTF
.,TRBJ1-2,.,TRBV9,TGTGCCAGCAGCGTAGCAGGTTTCGGGCCCGCTGGACGCTACACCTTC,CASSVAGFGPAGRYTF
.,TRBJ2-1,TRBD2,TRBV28,TGTGCCAGCACACCCGGGGGGGCGAAAGGGTTCTTC,CASTPGGAKGFF
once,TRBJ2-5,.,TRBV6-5,TGTGCCAGCAGTTACTCAGGGCAGGGAAAAGAGACCCAGTACTTC,CASSYSGQGKETQYF
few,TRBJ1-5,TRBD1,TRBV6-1,TGTGCCAGCAGTGAAGGTTTCAAGACAGGGTATAGCAATCAGCCCCAGCATTTT,CASSEGFKTGYSNQPQHF
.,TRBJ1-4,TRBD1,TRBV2,TGTGCCAGCAGTAGGGACAGGGGAGATGAAAAACTGTTTTTT,CASSRDRGDEKLFF
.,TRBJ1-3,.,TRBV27,TGTGCCAGCAGTTTGGGGGCAGTTGGAAACACCATATATTTT,CASSLGAVGNTIYF
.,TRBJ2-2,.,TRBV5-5,TGTGCCAGCACCTTGTCCGGGGAGCTGTTTTTT,CASTLSGELFF
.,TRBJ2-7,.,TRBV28,TGTGCCAGCAGTTTGAGTGCCTACGAGCAGTACTTC,CASSLSAYEQYF
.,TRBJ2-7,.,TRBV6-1,TGTGCCAGCGGGCAAAAGGTCCACCCATCCTACGAGCAGTACTTC,CASGQKVHPSYEQYF
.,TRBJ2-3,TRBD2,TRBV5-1,TGCGCCAGCAGCTTGTATAGCGGGGCAGGCACAGATACGCAGTATTTT,CASSLYSGAGTDTQYF
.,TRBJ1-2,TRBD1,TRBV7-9,TGTGCCAGCAGCCCCAAGTGGGGACAGGGAAACTATGGCTACACCTTC,CASSPKWGQGNYGYTF
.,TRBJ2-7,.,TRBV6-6,TGTGCCAGCAAGAGAGGGCAGCCCTACGAGCAGTACTTC,CASKRGQPYEQYF
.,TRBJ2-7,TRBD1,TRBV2,TGTGCCAGCAGTGAGGAGGGACAGGGGTTTCTAGACGAGCAGTACTTC,CASSEEGQGFLDEQYF
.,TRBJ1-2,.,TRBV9,TGTGCCAGCAGCCCGAGTTTATCAGAGTCGGGTCGTGGCTACACCTTC,CASSPSLSESGRGYTF
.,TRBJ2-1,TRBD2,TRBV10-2,TGCGCCAGCAGGGACTGGGAGGGGTCCAATGAGCAGTTCTTC,CASRDWEGSNEQFF
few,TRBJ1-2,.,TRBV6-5,TGTGCCAGCAGTTCACTCCGGGGATCCAATAACTATGGCTACACCTTC,CASSSLRGSNNYGYTF
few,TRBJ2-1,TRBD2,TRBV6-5,TGTGCCAGCAGTTACTCGACAAGCGGGGGGGCCTGGGAGCAGTTCTTC,CASSYSTSGGAWEQFF
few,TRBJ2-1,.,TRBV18,TGTGCCAGCTCACCACCGGCCTCCAAAAACTACAATGAGCAGTTCTTC,CASSPPASKNYNEQFF
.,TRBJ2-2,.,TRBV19,TGTGCCAGTAGTTTGGTAGGGGCAAGAAGGGAGCTGTTTTTT,CASSLVGARRELFF
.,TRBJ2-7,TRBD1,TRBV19,TGTGCCAGTAGCAACAGGGGTAAATACGAGCAGTACTTC,CASSNRGKYEQYF
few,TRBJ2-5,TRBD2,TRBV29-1,TGCAGCGTTCGTAATAGCGGGGGACCCCGGGGTAAAGAGACCCAGTACTTC,CSVRNSGGPRGKETQYF
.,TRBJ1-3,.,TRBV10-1,TGCGCCAGCAGTGAGTCGCCCGCAAACTCTGGAAACACCATATATTTT,CASSESPANSGNTIYF
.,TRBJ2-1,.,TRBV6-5,TGTGCCAGCAGCCCCGGGACTCTAAACAATGAGCAGTTCTTC,CASSPGTLNNEQFF
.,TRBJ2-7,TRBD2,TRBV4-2,TGTGCTACGGTAAAAAGCGGGAGGTCCTACGAGCAGTACTTC,CATVKSGRSYEQYF
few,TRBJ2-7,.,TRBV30,TGTGCCTGGACATCAGGACAAAGCTCCTACGAGCAGTACTTC,CAWTSGQSSYEQYF
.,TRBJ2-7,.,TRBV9,TGTGCCAGCAGCGTTGGCCCGGGCCCAACCTACGAGCAGTACTTC,CASSVGPGPTYEQYF
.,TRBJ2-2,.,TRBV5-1,TGCGCCAGCAGCTTCATGAGGGGAGAGGGGACGAACACCGGGGAGCTGTTTTTT,CASSFMRGEGTNTGELFF
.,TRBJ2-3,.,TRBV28,TGTGCCAGCAGTCCCGGGGGTAGCACAGATACGCAGTATTTT,CASSPGGSTDTQYF
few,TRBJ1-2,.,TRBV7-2,TGTGCCAGCAGCTTTATCGGCGGCTATGGCTACACCTTC,CASSFIGGYGYTF
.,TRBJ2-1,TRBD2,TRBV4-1,TGCGCCAGCAGCCTGGGACTAGCGGCCTCCTACAATGAGCAGTTCTTC,CASSLGLAASYNEQFF
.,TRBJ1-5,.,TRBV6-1,TGTGCCAGCAGTGAGGTATTTCATCAGCCCCAGCATTTT,CASSEVFHQPQHF